This T cell receptor beta chain was documented in a study of neurological immune-mediated disorders. This CDR3 contains 14 residues. With 2 bases removed from V and 2 bases from J, the gap between germline ends came to 9 bases. At least ten counts were recorded for this clonotype. TCRdb re-analysed the 5' RACE reads in MiXCR, keeping a single row per CDR3 protein. The sample gives around 30,000 distinct CDR3 sequences, around 4% of which show up once; about 23% is in the top ten. The V call is TRBV12-3 or TRBV12-4, the J call TRBJ1-1, with D hard to call. Sample: CD4+ T cells from blood. The clonotype comes from a woman aged 40 to 50 in good health. The CDR3 region is CASSLKGRNTEAFF. The CDR3 nucleotides read TGTGCCAGCAGTTTAAAAGGCAGAAACACTGAAGCTTTCTTT.